Given below is one T cell receptor (beta chain) in context. Its antigen is unidentified. The data were taken from a study of cytomegalovirus exposure and HLA in healthy donors. Study-level findings and limits: Later on, an analysis tied around 17,000 TCR beta sequences to HLA alleles at 0.05 false discovery rate.

The germline V gene encodes CDR1 KGHSH and CDR2 LQKENI. The CDR3 length is 17 residues. Losses at the gene ends were 3 bases for V and 3 bases for J; bases not matched to a gene: 10. 13 Jbeta primers and 60 Vbeta primers were used for the PCR. Sequencing used immunoSEQ multiplex PCR; TCRdb keeps in-frame clones, though not all of them. The sample consists of around 170,000 clones, 75% to 90% of them appearing once. The chain couples TRBV18 to TRBJ2-1, with 8 bases identical to TRBD1. This TCR derives from a middle-aged man in good health and CMV-seropositive. The sequenced sample was PBMCs. The CDR3 DNA follows: TGTGCCAGCTCACCCGCGACAGGGGAGATAGGCTACAATGAGCAGTTCTTC. Protein product: CASSPATGEIGYNEQFF.